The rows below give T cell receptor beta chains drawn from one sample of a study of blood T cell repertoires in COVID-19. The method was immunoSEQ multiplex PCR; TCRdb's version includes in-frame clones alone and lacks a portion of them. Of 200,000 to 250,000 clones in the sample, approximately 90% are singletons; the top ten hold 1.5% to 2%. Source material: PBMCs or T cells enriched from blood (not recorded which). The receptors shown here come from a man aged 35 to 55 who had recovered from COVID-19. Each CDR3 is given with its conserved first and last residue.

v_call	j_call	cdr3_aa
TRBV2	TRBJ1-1	CASSEARTGGVTEAFF
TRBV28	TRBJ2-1	CASSLTQATLFF
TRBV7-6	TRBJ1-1	CASSLGGSSTEAFF
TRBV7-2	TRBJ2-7	CASSLGLAGVYEQYF
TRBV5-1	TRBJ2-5	CASSAGGGSVQETQYF
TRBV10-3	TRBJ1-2	CAISPTTGPRGYTF
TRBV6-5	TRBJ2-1	CASALGLAGGNEQFF
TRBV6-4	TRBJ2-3	CASSDKYTDTQYF
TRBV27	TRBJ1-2	CASSLGGLYGYTF
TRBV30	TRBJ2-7	CAWRTWGRGHEQYF
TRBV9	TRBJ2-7	CASSVDRGSGREQYF
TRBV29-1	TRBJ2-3	CSVVGLAGFTDTQYF
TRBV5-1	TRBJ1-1	CASSLTWPGQGVDTEAFF
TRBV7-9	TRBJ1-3	CASSLVEGAQGNTIYF
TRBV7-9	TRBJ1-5	CASSTGVNQPQHF
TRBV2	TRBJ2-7	CASSEGRRGNYEQYF
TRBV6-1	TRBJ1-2	CASSEAPGQGIRYTF
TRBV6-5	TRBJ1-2	CATTEWARGYTF
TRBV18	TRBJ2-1	CASSPPVVDEQFF